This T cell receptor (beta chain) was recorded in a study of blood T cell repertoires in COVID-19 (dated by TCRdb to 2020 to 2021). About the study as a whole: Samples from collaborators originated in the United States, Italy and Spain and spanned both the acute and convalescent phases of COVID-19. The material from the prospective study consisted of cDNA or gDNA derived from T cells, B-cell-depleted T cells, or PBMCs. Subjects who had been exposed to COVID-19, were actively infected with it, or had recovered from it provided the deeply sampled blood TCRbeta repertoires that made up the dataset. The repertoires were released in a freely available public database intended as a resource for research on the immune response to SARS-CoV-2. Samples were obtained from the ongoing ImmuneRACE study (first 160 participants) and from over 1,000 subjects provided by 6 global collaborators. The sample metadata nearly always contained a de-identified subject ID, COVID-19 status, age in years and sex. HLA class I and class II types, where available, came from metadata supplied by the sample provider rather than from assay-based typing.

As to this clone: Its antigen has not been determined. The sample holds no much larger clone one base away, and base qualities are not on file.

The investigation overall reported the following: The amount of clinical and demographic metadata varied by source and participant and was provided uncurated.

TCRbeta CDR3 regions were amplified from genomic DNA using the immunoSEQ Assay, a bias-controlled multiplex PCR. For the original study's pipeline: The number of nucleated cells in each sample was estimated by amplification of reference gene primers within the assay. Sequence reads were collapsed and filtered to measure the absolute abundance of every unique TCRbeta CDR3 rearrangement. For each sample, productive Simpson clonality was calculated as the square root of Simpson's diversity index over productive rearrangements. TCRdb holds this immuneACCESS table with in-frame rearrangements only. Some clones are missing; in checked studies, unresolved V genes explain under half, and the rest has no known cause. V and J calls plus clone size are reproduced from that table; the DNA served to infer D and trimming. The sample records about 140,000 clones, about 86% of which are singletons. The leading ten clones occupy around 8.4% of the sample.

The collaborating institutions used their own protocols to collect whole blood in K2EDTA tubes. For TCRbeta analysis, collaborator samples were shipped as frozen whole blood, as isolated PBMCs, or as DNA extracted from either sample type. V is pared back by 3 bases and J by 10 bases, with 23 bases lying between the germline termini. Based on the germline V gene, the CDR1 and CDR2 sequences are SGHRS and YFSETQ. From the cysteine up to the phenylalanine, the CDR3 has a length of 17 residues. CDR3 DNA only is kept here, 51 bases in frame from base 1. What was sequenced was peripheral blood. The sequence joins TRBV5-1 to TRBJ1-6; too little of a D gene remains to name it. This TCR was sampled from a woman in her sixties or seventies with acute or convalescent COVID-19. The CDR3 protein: CASSYGPGVTAGSPLHF. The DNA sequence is TGCGCCAGCAGCTACGGACCGGGAGTCACAGCGGGCTCACCCCTCCACTTT.